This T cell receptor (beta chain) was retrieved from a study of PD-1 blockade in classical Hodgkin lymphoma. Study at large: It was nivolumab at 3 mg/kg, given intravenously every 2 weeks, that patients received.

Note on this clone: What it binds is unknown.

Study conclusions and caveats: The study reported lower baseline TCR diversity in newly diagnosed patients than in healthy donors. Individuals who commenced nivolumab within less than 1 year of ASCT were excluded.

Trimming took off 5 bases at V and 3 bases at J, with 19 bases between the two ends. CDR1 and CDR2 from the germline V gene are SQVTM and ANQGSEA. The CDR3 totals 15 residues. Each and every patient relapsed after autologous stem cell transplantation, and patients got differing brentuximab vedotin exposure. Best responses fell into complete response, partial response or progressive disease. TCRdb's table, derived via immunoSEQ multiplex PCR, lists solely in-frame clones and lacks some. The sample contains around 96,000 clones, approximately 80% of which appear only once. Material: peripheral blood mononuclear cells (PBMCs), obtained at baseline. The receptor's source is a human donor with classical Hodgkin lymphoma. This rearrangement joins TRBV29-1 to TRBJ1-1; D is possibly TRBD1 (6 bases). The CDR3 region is CSVKGVRGRDTEAFF. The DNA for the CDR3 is TGCAGCGTTAAAGGTGTGAGGGGGAGAGACACTGAAGCTTTCTTT.